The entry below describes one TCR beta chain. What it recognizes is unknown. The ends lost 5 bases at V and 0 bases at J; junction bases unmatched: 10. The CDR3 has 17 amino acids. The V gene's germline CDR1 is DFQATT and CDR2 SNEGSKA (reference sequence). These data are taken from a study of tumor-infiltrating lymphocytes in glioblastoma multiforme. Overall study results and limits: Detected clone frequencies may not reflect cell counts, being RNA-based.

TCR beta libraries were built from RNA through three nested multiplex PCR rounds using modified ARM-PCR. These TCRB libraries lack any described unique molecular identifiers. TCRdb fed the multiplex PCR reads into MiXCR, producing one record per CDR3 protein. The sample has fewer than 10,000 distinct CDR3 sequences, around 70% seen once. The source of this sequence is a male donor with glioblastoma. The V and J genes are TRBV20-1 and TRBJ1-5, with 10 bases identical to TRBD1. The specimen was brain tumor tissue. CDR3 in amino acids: CSAEGQGIAYSNQPQHF. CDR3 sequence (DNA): TGCAGTGCTGAGGGACAGGGGATAGCATATAGCAATCAGCCCCAGCATTTT.